This record covers a single TCR beta chain. Antigen specificity is unknown. Assay used: immunoSEQ multiplex PCR; TCRdb lists only in-frame clones, some missing. This sample has about 180,000 clones, with 85% found just once. Separate from the 666-subject first cohort was the approximately 120-subject validation cohort, to which the donors belonged. V was pared by 5 bases and J by 4 bases, with 13 bases between. This CDR3 contains 14 residues. CDR1 and CDR2 from the germline V gene are SGHNT and YENEEA. This record belongs to a study of cytomegalovirus exposure and HLA in healthy donors. The study's findings and limits: Specificity of a few CMV-associated chains for CMV antigens was verified in vitro. According to a subsequent analysis, TCR clusters identified in the first cohort showed a tendency to co-occur across the 100 to 150 validation repertoires.

The TCR comes from a man between 18 and 35 years old in good health and CMV-seropositive. This rearrangement joins TRBV11-3 to TRBJ2-3, with a possible D match to TRBD1 (8 bases). The sequenced material came from PBMCs. The chain's CDR3 is CASSGQGGADTQYF. DNA of the CDR3: TGTGCCAGCAGCGGACAGGGAGGGGCAGATACGCAGTATTTT. Based on the CDR3 plus reference TRBV11-3 and TRBJ2-3, the full variable domain is EAGVVQSPRYKIIEKKQPVAFWCNPISGHNTLYWYLQNLGQGPELLIRYENEEAVDDSQLPKDRFSAERLKGVDSTLKIQPAELGDSAVYLCASSGQGGADTQYFGPGTRLTVL.